A single sample is the source of the 17 T cell receptor beta chains below, sequenced in a study of Ad26.COV2.S vaccination and SARS-CoV-2 variants. Treatment here: about 20 received Ad26.COV2.S at low or high dose, single or two shots; 5 received placebo; per-sample allocation not given. Day 63 following the first vaccine or placebo injection was when the samples were taken. Sequenced by immunoSEQ multiplex PCR; TCRdb stores in-frame clones only, minus some. The profile shows about 480,000 clones, 70% to 90% of them singletons. This sample comprised peripheral blood, obtained in a trial of Ad26.COV2.S vaccine versus placebo. The receptors come from a person aged 18-65 years who received the Ad26.COV2.S COVID-19 vaccine or a placebo.

The CDR3 reads CASFRDRETLHF. CDR3 DNA sequence: TGTGCCAGTTTCCGGGACCGAGAAACCCTCCACTTT. The V and J genes are TRBV28 and TRBJ1-6; D is possibly TRBD1 (5 bases). Germline CDR1 is MDHEN and CDR2 is SYDVKM. V was trimmed by 9 bases and J by 14 bases, leaving 17 bases between them. The CDR3 contains 12 residues.

The V gene is TRBV19, the J gene TRBJ2-7; 8 positions agree with TRBD2. The CDR3 is 16 amino acids. J gave up 3 bases and V 4 bases, and 11 bases lay outside the gene matches. The germline V gene has CDR1 LNHDA and CDR2 SQIVND (reference sequence). CDR3 sequence reads: CASSTGGGAGHYEQYF. CDR3 bases: TGTGCCAGTAGTACCGGGGGGGGAGCGGGCCACTACGAGCAGTACTTC.

This clone came up a few times. This chain joins TRBV7-9 and TRBJ1-4; D is possibly TRBD1 (5 bases). Germline CDR1 reads SEHNR; CDR2 reads FQNEAQ (reference sequence). V was trimmed by 1 base and J by 4 bases, leaving 10 bases between them. This CDR3 comprises 15 residues. The CDR3 DNA reads as TGTGCCAGCAGCTTAGGGGGCGCGGGTAATGAAAAACTGTTTTTT. Translation gives CASSLGGAGNEKLFF. Supplemented by reference TRBV7-9 and TRBJ1-4, the full variable domain reads DTGVSQNPRHKITKRGQNVTFRCDPISEHNRLYWYRQTLGQGPEFLTYFQNEAQLEKSRLLSDRFSAERPKGSFSTLEIQRTEQGDSAMYLCASSLGGAGNEKLFFGSGTQLSVL.

The chain combines TRBV7-3 with TRBJ2-2; 8 positions agree with TRBD1. CDR3 length: 16 amino acids. CDR1 is SGHTA, CDR2 FQGTGA, per germline. J gave up 0 bases and V 4 bases, and 4 bases lay outside the gene matches. The CDR3 spells CASSWQGAPNTGELFF. DNA for the CDR3: TGTGCCAGCAGCTGGCAGGGGGCCCCGAACACCGGGGAGCTGTTTTTT.

This chain joins TRBV7-6 and TRBJ2-7, with D possibly matching TRBD2 (6 bases). Trimming shortened V by 7 bases and J by 1 base, and 11 bases separated the two germline ends. CDR3 length equals 13 residues. CDR1 is SGHVS and CDR2 is FNYEAQ in the germline V gene. CDR3 region: CASTAAGSYEQYF. DNA for the CDR3: TGTGCCAGCACCGCAGCGGGTTCCTACGAGCAGTACTTC.

This chain links TRBV9 with TRBJ2-5; the D is unclear. Germline CDR1 SGDLS, CDR2 YYNGEE. The V end was cut by 0 bases, the J end by 9 bases, with 12 bases between. The CDR3 sequence is 13 residues long. The CDR3 coding sequence is TGTGCCAGCAGCGTAGACGGTATCCGAGCCCAGTACTTC. Encoded protein: CASSVDGIRAQYF.

This clone turned up a few times. The chain employs TRBV30 and TRBJ2-5; D remains ambiguous. CDR3 size: 14 residues. Trimming cost V 0 bases and J 1 base, with 9 bases left between them. CDR1 is GTSNPN, CDR2 SVGIG, per germline (reference sequence). The DNA for the CDR3 is TGTGCCTGGAGTGTTTACGGGTCCCAAGAGACCCAGTACTTC. Residues: CAWSVYGSQETQYF.

This clone appeared once. This chain links TRBV18 with TRBJ2-4; D unresolved. V was clipped by 5 bases and J by 0 bases, with 11 bases between them. This CDR3 comprises 15 residues. CDR1 and CDR2 from the germline V gene are KGHSH and LQKENI. The CDR3, as DNA: TGTGCCAGCTCAACATTTCAGGTAGCCAAAAACATTCAGTACTTC. As protein: CASSTFQVAKNIQYF.

The chain is built from TRBV4-3 and TRBJ2-2, with TRBD1 matching 9 bases. Germline-derived CDR1 and CDR2 are LGHNA and YSLEER. V shed 2 bases and J 7 bases; nucleotides not matched to a gene: 5. The CDR3 sequence is 15 residues long. CDR3 DNA sequence: TGCGCCAGCAGCCAACTTACAGGGGGCGGCGGGGAGCTGTTTTTT. Translation gives CASSQLTGGGGELFF.

This clone is a singleton in its sample. CDR3 loop: CASWSWRNQPQHF. As DNA, the CDR3 is TGTGCCAGCTGGAGTTGGCGCAATCAGCCCCAGCATTTT. V usage is TRBV28 and J usage is TRBJ1-5; D is unresolved. Germline CDR1 reads MDHEN; CDR2 reads SYDVKM. Trimming stripped 8 bases from V and 2 bases from J, with 10 bases between. The CDR3 is 13 amino acids.

This chain uses TRBV28 with TRBJ1-1; D is ambiguous. CDR1 is MDHEN, CDR2 SYDVKM, per germline. CDR3 length: 13 amino acids. V lost 4 bases to trimming and J lost 10 bases, with 16 bases between them. The CDR3 reads CASSSSGIWRAFF. The CDR3 nucleotides are TGTGCCAGCAGTTCCTCAGGAATCTGGCGAGCTTTCTTT.

This chain joins TRBV9 and TRBJ2-3; no clear D. V was clipped by 4 bases and J by 2 bases, with 14 bases between them. The CDR3 is 15 amino acids. Germline V gives CDR1 SGDLS, CDR2 YYNGEE. CDR3 in DNA: TGTGCCAGCAGCACCCCCCTTGTGGACACAGATACGCAGTATTTT. It translates to CASSTPLVDTDTQYF.

The CDR3 loop reads CASSLDRIRLETQYF. The CDR3 DNA follows: TGTGCCAGCAGCTTGGACAGGATTCGGTTGGAGACCCAGTACTTC. The chain combines TRBV5-4 with TRBJ2-5; a weak D match, TRBD1 (5 bases). The V gene lost 0 bases and the J gene lost 5 bases, with 14 bases spanning the gap. The CDR3 runs to 15 residues. CDR1 is SGHNT, CDR2 YYREEE, per germline (reference sequence).

The table lists this clone with a few counts. The V and J genes are TRBV7-2 and TRBJ2-5; tentative D call: TRBD2 (7 bases). The CDR3 spans 15 residues. Trimming shortened V by 1 base and J by 5 bases, and 14 bases separated the two germline ends. Germline V lookup: CDR1 SGHTA, CDR2 FQGNSA. The CDR3 DNA sequence: TGTGCCAGCAGCTTAGTGACTAGGGGGGGGGAGACCCAGTACTTC. Its translation is CASSLVTRGGETQYF.

The chain carries TRBV7-9 and TRBJ2-1, with 8 bases matching TRBD2. Germline V gene lookup returns CDR1 SEHNR and CDR2 FQNEAQ (reference sequence). The CDR3 runs 14 residues. Unmatched junction bases numbered 7, after V lost 2 bases and J lost 10 bases. This CDR3 is CASSLFQTSEEQFF. The CDR3 region has the DNA TGTGCCAGCAGCTTATTCCAGACTAGCGAGGAGCAGTTCTTC.

In regard to this clone: Other DNA sequences in this specimen translate into the identical CDR3. This chain uses TRBV24-1 with TRBJ2-3; D is ambiguous. The V end lost 2 bases, the J end lost 1 base, and 6 bases lay between the germline ends. Germline values: CDR1 KGHDR, CDR2 SFDVKD. This CDR3 spans 14 amino acids. For the CDR3, the DNA is TGTGCCACCAGTGATTATCGGGGCACAGATACGCAGTATTTT. This encodes CATSDYRGTDTQYF.

The rearrangement joins TRBV4-2 to TRBJ2-7, with unresolved D. There are 15 residues in the CDR3. The V end was cut by 0 bases, the J end by 4 bases, with 13 bases between. Per germline, CDR1 LGHNA and CDR2 YNFKEQ. The CDR3 loop reads CASSQDVGQIYEQYF. For the CDR3, the DNA is TGTGCCAGCAGCCAAGATGTCGGCCAGATATACGAGCAGTACTTC.